The next 27 T cell receptor beta chains were all read from a single sample in a study of control samples from healthy donors and cancer patients. Sequencing was performed with immunoSEQ multiplex PCR; in TCRdb, only in-frame clones are kept and a portion is missing. The sample holds some 7,300 clones, 76% seen once. The sequencing sample was made of formalin-fixed, paraffin-embedded tissue. Receptors originate from a male donor with melanoma.

This clone is labeled as large (0.1 to 1%). The chain recombines TRBV6-5 with TRBJ1-3; no clear D gene. The length of the CDR3 is 14 residues. Germline V gene data show CDR1 as MNHEY and CDR2 as SVGAGI. V lost 7 bases to trimming and J lost 8 bases, with 18 bases between them. This chain's CDR3 is CASMRLEGEHTIYF. The CDR3 DNA reads TGTGCCAGCATGAGGTTAGAAGGCGAACACACCATATATTTT.

This sequence joins TRBV5-4 and TRBJ2-7, with D tentatively TRBD1 (7 bases). The V gene lost 4 bases and the J gene lost 6 bases, with 14 bases spanning the gap. The V gene's germline CDR1 is SGHNT and CDR2 YYREEE (reference sequence). This CDR3 is built from 13 residues. CDR3 bases: TGTGCCAGCAGCCGCGGGACAGAACTCGAGCAGTACGTC. Protein: CASSRGTELEQYV.

This sequence joins TRBV7-2 and TRBJ2-5; D might be TRBD2 (6 bases). Between the trimmed V and J ends, which lost 1 base and 4 bases, there was a span of 13 bases. From germline, CDR1 is SGHTA and CDR2 FQGNSA. The CDR3 runs 15 residues. CDR3 loop: CASSLVARGVETQYF. In nucleotides, the CDR3 is TGTGCCAGCAGCTTAGTCGCGCGGGGAGTAGAGACCCAGTACTTC. Full variable domain (outside the CDR3, taken from reference TRBV7-2 and TRBJ2-5): GAGVSQSPSNKVTEKGKDVELRCDPISGHTALYWYRQSLGQGLEFLIYFQGNSAPDKSGLPSDRFSAERTGGSVSTLTIQRTQQEDSAVYLCASSLVARGVETQYFGPGTRLLVL.

A few counts support this clone. This chain connects TRBV5-6 to TRBJ1-2, with TRBD1 as a possible D gene (6 bases). Trimming removed 0 bases at V and 7 bases at J, with 16 bases between. This CDR3 is 15 amino acids long. CDR1 is SGHDT, CDR2 YYEEEE, per germline. CDR3 in amino acids: CASSLAGTSRSGYTF. The CDR3 nucleotides are TGTGCCAGCAGCTTGGCTGGGACAAGTAGAAGTGGCTACACCTTC.

This chain joins TRBV7-7 and TRBJ2-1; 7 positions match TRBD2. The CDR3 is 13 residues long. With 5 bases clipped from V and 9 bases from J, the junction kept 7 bases outside the gene matches. Germline CDR1 reads SSHAT; CDR2 reads FNYEAQ (reference sequence). The CDR3 region has the DNA TGTGCCAGCAGCAACGGGGGGTTTGGTGAGCAGTTCTTC. This sequence encodes CASSNGGFGEQFF.

V is TRBV5-4 and J is TRBJ2-7; TRBD2 matches at 7 bases. CDR1 SGHNT and CDR2 YYREEE come from the germline V gene (reference sequence). This CDR3 is 15 amino acids long. DNA for the CDR3: TGTTACAGCAGCTTGGCCGGGCGGGGGAACTACGAGCAGTACTTC. This codes for CYSSLAGRGNYEQYF.

This clone was recorded a few times. The rearrangement links TRBV28 to TRBJ2-4; D is perhaps TRBD1 (5 bases). V lost 6 bases to trimming and J lost 1 base, with 13 bases between them. The CDR3 is made up of 15 amino acids. From germline, CDR1 is MDHEN and CDR2 SYDVKM. CDR3 amino acids: CASSTTVWAKNIQYF. Here the CDR3 DNA reads TGTGCCAGCAGCACGACAGTGTGGGCCAAAAACATTCAGTACTTC.

On this clone: Other DNA variants within this sample encode the same CDR3. This chain links TRBV12-3 or TRBV12-4 with TRBJ2-2; D possibly corresponds to TRBD2 (5 bases). Trimming removed 8 bases at V and 5 bases at J, with 9 bases between. CDR3 length equals 12 residues. The CDR3 here is CASEGVTGELFF. The CDR3 nucleotides read TGTGCCAGCGAGGGAGTTACCGGGGAGCTGTTTTTT.

The chain combines TRBV5-5 with TRBJ2-7; no reliable D call. V lost 6 bases and J lost 4, with 17 bases in between. CDR3 size: 14 residues. Germline V CDR1 and CDR2: SGHKS, YYEKEE (reference sequence). The DNA of the CDR3 is TGTGCCAGCACGGTAGACGTCCCCTCGTACGAGCAGTACTTC. Its protein is CASTVDVPSYEQYF. The variable domain in full, completed from reference TRBV5-5 and TRBJ2-7, reads DAGVTQSPTHLIKTRGQQVTLRCSPISGHKSVSWYQQVLGQGPQFIFQYYEKEERGRGNFPDRFSARQFPNYSSELNVNALLLGDSALYLCASTVDVPSYEQYFGPGTRLTVT.

J is TRBJ2-6 and V is TRBV9, with no clear D. Germline loops: CDR1 SGDLS, CDR2 YYNGEE. The CDR3 contains 17 residues. V was cut by 0 bases and J by 0 bases, with 10 bases left in between. Written as DNA, the CDR3 is TGTGCCAGCAGCGTAGGCAACAGAGCCTCTGGGGCCAACGTCCTGACTTTC. It translates to CASSVGNRASGANVLTF.

The chain combines TRBV5-1 with TRBJ2-1; D unclear. CDR1 is SGHRS, CDR2 YFSETQ, per germline. The CDR3 contains 15 residues. With 2 bases removed from V and 8 bases from J, the gap between germline ends came to 17 bases. The DNA of the CDR3 is TGCGCCAGCAGCTTTCGCGACGCCGCACGCGATGAGCAGTTCTTC. Translation gives CASSFRDAARDEQFF.

The chain is built from TRBV28 and TRBJ2-1; D gene uncertain. CDR3 length equals 12 residues. In germline, CDR1 is MDHEN, CDR2 SYDVKM. V was shortened by 5 bases and J by 5 bases, with 7 bases between the two germline ends. CDR3 in amino acids: CASSTNNNEQFF. The CDR3 DNA reads as TGTGCCAGCAGTACTAATAACAATGAGCAGTTCTTC.

The CDR3 reads CASSLGTAGGETQYF. The DNA for the CDR3 is TGTGCCAGCAGCTTAGGCACGGCAGGGGGAGAGACCCAGTACTTC. V gene TRBV13 combines with J gene TRBJ2-5; 7 bases align to TRBD1. The CDR3 consists of 15 residues. Losses at the gene ends were 0 bases for V and 4 bases for J; bases not matched to a gene: 5. Per germline, CDR1 PRHDT and CDR2 FYEKMQ (reference sequence). Together with reference TRBV13 and TRBJ2-5, the CDR3 gives the full variable domain: AAGVIQSPRHLIKEKRETATLKCYPIPRHDTVYWYQQGPGQDPQFLISFYEKMQSDKGSIPDRFSAQQFSDYHSELNMSSLELGDSALYFCASSLGTAGGETQYFGPGTRLLVL.

CDR3 nucleotides: TGTGCCAGCAGCTTAGCGAGTCTAGCAGGCTATGGCGAGCAGTACTTC. Its protein is CASSLASLAGYGEQYF. The chain employs TRBV7-6 and TRBJ2-7; TRBD2 might be the D (5 bases). The germline gives CDR1 SGHVS, CDR2 FNYEAQ. V was shortened by 0 bases and J by 6 bases, with 18 bases between the two germline ends. This CDR3 spans 16 amino acids.

The chain recombines TRBV28 with TRBJ1-4; TRBD1 matches at 12 bases. The CDR3 loop spans 15 amino acids. Germline CDR1 is MDHEN and CDR2 is SYDVKM. The trim removed 6 bases at V and 8 bases at J, leaving 7 bases unmatched. The CDR3 DNA sequence: TGTGCCAGCAGCGGATCCGGGACAGGGGGCGAAAAACTGTTTTTT. Protein sequence: CASSGSGTGGEKLFF.

The chain employs TRBV24-1 and TRBJ2-3; no firm D call. Germline-derived CDR1 and CDR2 are KGHDR and SFDVKD. Between the trimmed V and J ends, which lost 0 bases and 2 bases, there was a span of 5 bases. The CDR3 loop spans 14 amino acids. CDR3 protein: CATSDLHNTDTQYF. The DNA of the CDR3 is TGTGCCACCAGTGATTTGCATAACACAGATACGCAGTATTTT.

This chain connects TRBV3-1 (or the pseudogene TRBV3-2) to TRBJ2-3; TRBD1 might be the D (6 bases). Germline loops: CDR1 LGHDT, CDR2 YNNKEL (reference sequence). The CDR3 has 11 residues. V gave up 7 bases and J gave up 5 bases, with 7 bases separating them. DNA of the CDR3: TGTGCCAGCACACAGGGAGATACGCAGTATTTT. Residues: CASTQGDTQYF.

This clone showed up just a few times. Other DNA sequences from this sample encode an identical CDR3 as well. The chain employs TRBV5-1 and TRBJ2-5; 7 bases match TRBD2. CDR3 size: 14 residues. Germline V CDR1 and CDR2: SGHRS, YFSETQ. The ends lost 2 bases at V and 2 bases at J; junction bases unmatched: 3. Written as DNA, the CDR3 is TGCGCCAGCAGCTTCGGGAGGACGCAAGAGACCCAGTACTTC. Its translation: CASSFGRTQETQYF.

Here the CDR3 reads CASMGFGANTGELFF. The CDR3 DNA reads as TGTGCCAGCATGGGATTCGGTGCGAACACCGGGGAGCTGTTTTTT. This chain uses TRBV2 with TRBJ2-2; D not certain. V gave up 7 bases and J gave up 0 bases, with 12 bases separating them. CDR3 size: 15 residues. From germline, CDR1 is SNHLY and CDR2 FYNNEI.

This rearrangement joins TRBV13 to TRBJ1-5, with TRBD1 matching 11 bases. Germline CDR1 is PRHDT and CDR2 is FYEKMQ (reference sequence). V was pared by 4 bases and J by 6 bases, with 5 bases of the junction left unmatched. There are 15 residues in the CDR3. The CDR3 region is CASSSDRGLGQPQHF. The CDR3 DNA reads TGTGCCAGCAGCTCGGACAGGGGGCTAGGTCAGCCCCAGCATTTT.

The J gene is TRBJ1-2, the V gene TRBV4-2, with D possibly matching TRBD1 (6 bases). Trimming left V 1 base short and J 8 bases short, with 11 bases between. Germline CDR1 LGHNA, CDR2 YNFKEQ. The CDR3 length is 13 residues. The CDR3 sequence is CASSQVQGKGYTF. Here the CDR3 DNA reads TGTGCCAGCAGCCAAGTACAGGGAAAGGGCTACACCTTC.

The chain uses TRBV15 and TRBJ2-1; possibly TRBD2 for D (5 bases). The CDR3 extends over 15 amino acids. The germline V and J ends were trimmed by 5 bases and 4 bases, with 15 bases remaining between them. Germline V gene sequence: CDR1 LNHNV, CDR2 YYDKDF (reference sequence). The CDR3 protein is CATSAFPGEYNEQFF. CDR3 coding DNA: TGTGCCACCAGCGCCTTTCCTGGGGAGTACAATGAGCAGTTCTTC.

This clone has only a few counts. The rearrangement joins TRBV7-2 to TRBJ2-7; 7 nucleotides line up with TRBD2. CDR3 length: 15 amino acids. CDR1 is SGHTA and CDR2 is FQGNSA in the germline V gene. V lost 0 bases to trimming and J lost 0 bases; unmatched junction nucleotides: 2. CDR3 bases: TGTGCCAGCAGCTTAGCGGGGGGGGACTCCTACGAGCAGTACTTC. Protein: CASSLAGGDSYEQYF.

This clone has only a few counts. CDR3 coding DNA: TGTGCCAGCCAACTAAGGACTAGCGGGGTTAAGGCAGATACGCAGTATTTT. Protein: CASQLRTSGVKADTQYF. The chain couples TRBV11-2 to TRBJ2-3; 12 positions agree with TRBD2. This CDR3 has 17 amino acids. Germline loops: CDR1 SGHAT, CDR2 FQNNGV. V trimming: 8 bases; J trimming: 4 bases; junction bases outside the gene matches: 13.

A few counts support this clone. This chain joins TRBV27 and TRBJ2-5; perhaps D is TRBD1 or TRBD2 (5 bases each). Per germline, CDR1 MNHEY and CDR2 SMNVEV (reference sequence). The CDR3 totals 15 residues. V shed 6 bases and J shed 3 bases, with 17 bases lying between them. CDR3 sequence: CASSTGTAPEETQYF. CDR3 DNA: TGTGCCAGCAGCACCGGGACGGCACCTGAAGAGACCCAGTACTTC.

The rearrangement joins TRBV6-5 to TRBJ2-5, with 11 positions matching TRBD2. There are 14 residues in the CDR3. Germline CDR1 reads MNHEY; CDR2 reads SVGAGI. Unmatched junction bases numbered 5, after V lost 6 bases and J lost 5 bases. The CDR3 reads CASSSTSGDETQYF. CDR3 nucleotides: TGTGCCAGCAGCTCGACTAGCGGGGACGAGACCCAGTACTTC.

This chain joins TRBV6-2 or TRBV6-3 and TRBJ1-1; D perhaps matches TRBD1 (6 bases). The V end lost 4 bases, the J end lost 4 bases, and 13 bases lay between the germline ends. Per germline, CDR1 MNHEY and CDR2 SVGEGT. The length of the CDR3 is 14 residues. CDR3 in amino acids: CASSSRAGVTEAFF. CDR3 DNA sequence: TGTGCCAGCAGTTCTAGGGCAGGGGTCACTGAAGCTTTCTTT.